This TCR beta chain derives from a study of blood T cells in healthy people across ages. The study, taken as a whole, reports: Underestimates were what the diversity estimates from one million T cells were considered to be. Naive T cell percentage showed a strong correlation with the diversity of TCR beta.

The sample holds many counts of this clonotype. Antigen unknown. Losses at the gene ends were 6 bases for V and 2 bases for J; bases not matched to a gene: 4. CDR1 and CDR2 from the germline V gene are SGHTA and FQGTGA. The CDR3 spans 14 residues. With a J-beta primer mix and a sample-barcoded 5' primer, a second PCR ran about 6 to 11 cycles. Every cDNA was tagged by a template-switch adaptor with 12 random nucleotides. TCRdb fed the 5' RACE reads into MiXCR, producing one record per CDR3 protein. The sample holds 650,000 to 700,000 distinct CDR3 sequences, 52% seen once. The gene calls are TRBV7-3 and TRBJ2-1; 7 nucleotides line up with TRBD1. Sequenced input: blood. The sequence derives from a woman at least 80 years old in good health. DNA of the CDR3: TGTGCCAGCAGTTTGACAGGGACCTACAATGAGCAGTTCTTC. Protein product: CASSLTGTYNEQFF.